This T cell receptor (beta chain) was observed in a study of blood T cell repertoires in COVID-19. About the study: The United States, Italy and Spain supplied acute and convalescent COVID-19 samples.

Germline lookup yields CDR1 SEHNR and CDR2 FQNEAQ (reference sequence). This CDR3 spans 14 amino acids. V gave up 5 bases and J gave up 0 bases, with 7 bases separating them. Only in-frame clones appear in the TCRdb table, and some are missing; sequencing was by immunoSEQ multiplex PCR. This table holds more than 150,000 clones, more than 80% found once. Seattle patients were enrolled during active infection and followed longitudinally. The specimen sequenced was peripheral blood. This sequence joins TRBV7-9 and TRBJ2-2; no clear D. This TCR came from an elderly woman with COVID-19, enrolled during active disease. The CDR3 loop is CASSRQANTGELFF. CDR3 sequence (DNA): TGTGCCAGCAGCAGACAAGCGAACACCGGGGAGCTGTTTTTT.